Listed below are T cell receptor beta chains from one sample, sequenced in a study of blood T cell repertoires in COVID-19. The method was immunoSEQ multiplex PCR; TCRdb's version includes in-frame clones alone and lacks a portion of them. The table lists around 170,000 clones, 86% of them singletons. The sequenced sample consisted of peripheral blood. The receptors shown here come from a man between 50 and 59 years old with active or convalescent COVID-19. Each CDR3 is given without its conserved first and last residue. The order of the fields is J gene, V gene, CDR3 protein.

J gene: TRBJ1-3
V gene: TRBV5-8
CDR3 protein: ASSFIGNTIY

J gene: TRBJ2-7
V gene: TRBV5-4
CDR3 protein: ASSFSSGRYEQY

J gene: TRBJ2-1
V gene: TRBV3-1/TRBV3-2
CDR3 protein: ASSPGLASYNEQF

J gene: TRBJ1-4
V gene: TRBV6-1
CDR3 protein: ASSEQVNEKLF

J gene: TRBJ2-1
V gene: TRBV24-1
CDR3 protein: ATEVSGTYNEQF

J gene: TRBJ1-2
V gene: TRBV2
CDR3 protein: ASSENRQGGYGYT

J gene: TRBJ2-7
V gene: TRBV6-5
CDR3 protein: ASEIDGAYEQY

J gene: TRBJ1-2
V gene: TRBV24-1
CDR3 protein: ATQAGTGYGYT

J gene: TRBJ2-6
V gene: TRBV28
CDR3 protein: ACSGGANVLT

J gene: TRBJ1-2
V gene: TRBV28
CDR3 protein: ASSLADRSYGYT

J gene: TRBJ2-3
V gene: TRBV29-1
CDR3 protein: SVEEGGLAGTGTDTQY

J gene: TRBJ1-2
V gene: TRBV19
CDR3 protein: ASSISPRGYT

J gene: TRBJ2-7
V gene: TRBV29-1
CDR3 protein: SVEETPDPPPYEQY

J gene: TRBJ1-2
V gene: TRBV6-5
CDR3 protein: ASSASGWGYT

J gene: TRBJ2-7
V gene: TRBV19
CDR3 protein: ASSIPGVYEQY

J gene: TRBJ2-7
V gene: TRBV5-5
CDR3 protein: ASSLSSEQY

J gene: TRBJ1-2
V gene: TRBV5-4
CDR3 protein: ASSPRGRRGYT

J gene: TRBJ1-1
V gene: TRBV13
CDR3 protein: ASRPYWTGSTEAF

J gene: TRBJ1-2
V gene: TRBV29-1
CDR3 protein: SVPQGNYGYT

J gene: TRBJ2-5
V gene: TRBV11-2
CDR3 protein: ASRRAAGGQETQY

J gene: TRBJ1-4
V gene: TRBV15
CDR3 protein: ATSKGGKLF

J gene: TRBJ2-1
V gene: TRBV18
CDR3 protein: ASSVLAGSSYNEQF

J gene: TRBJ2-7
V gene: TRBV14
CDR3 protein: ASSPRRPSYEQY

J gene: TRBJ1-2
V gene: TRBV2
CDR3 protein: ASSGGRNNYGYT

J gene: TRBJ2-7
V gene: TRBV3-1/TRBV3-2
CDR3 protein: ASSQDGLAPSYEQY

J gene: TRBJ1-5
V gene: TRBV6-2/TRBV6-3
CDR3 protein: ASSYPTGQGHSNQPQH

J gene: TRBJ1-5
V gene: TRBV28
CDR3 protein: ASSPPRTGGAQPQH

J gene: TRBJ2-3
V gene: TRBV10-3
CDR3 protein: AIMGGQITDTQY

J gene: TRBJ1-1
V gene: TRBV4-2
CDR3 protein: ASSHLQGAGKSVTEAF